This TCR beta chain was retrieved from a study of blood T cells in healthy people across ages. Study information: Template switching recovered approximately one barcoded beta molecule for every two T cells. Study-wide results and limits: More naive CD4+ cells and higher diversity were found in long-lived than in aged donors.

This clonotype was found many times. What it recognizes is unknown. Alongside a J-beta primer mix, a sample-barcoded 5' primer served in a second PCR lasting about 7 to 12 cycles. Through a template-switch adaptor with 12 random nucleotides, each cDNA molecule received a tag. TCRdb reanalysed the 5' RACE reads using MiXCR and keeps one entry per CDR3 protein. The sample shows about 1,000,000 distinct CDR3 sequences, over 35% of them seen only once. CDR1 is SGHTA, CDR2 FQGNSA, per germline. The CDR3 is 16 residues long. The V end was cut by 2 bases, the J end by 0 bases, with 8 bases between. The TCR comes from a woman aged 55-69 years in good health. This chain joins TRBV7-2 and TRBJ2-6; D remains ambiguous. Sequencing was performed on blood. The CDR3 sequence is CASSLRSISGANVLTF. CDR3 nucleotide sequence: TGTGCCAGCAGCTTAAGGTCTATCTCTGGGGCCAACGTCCTGACTTTC.